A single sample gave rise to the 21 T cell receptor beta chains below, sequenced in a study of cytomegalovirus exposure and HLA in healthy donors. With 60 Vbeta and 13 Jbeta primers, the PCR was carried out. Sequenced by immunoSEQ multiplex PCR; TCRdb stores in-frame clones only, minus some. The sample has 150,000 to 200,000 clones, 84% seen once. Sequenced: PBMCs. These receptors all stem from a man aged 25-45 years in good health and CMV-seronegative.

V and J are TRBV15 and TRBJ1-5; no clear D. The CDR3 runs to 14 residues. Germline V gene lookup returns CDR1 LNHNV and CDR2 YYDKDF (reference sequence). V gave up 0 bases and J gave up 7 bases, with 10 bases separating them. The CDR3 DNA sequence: TGTGCCACCAGCAGAGATTTCGGTGTCCAGCCCCAGCATTTT. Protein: CATSRDFGVQPQHF.

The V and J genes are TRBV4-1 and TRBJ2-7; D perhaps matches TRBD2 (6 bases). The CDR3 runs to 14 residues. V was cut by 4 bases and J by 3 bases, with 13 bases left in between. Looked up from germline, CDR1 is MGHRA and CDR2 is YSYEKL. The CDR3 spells CASSPWGGNYEQYF. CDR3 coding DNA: TGCGCCAGCAGCCCTTGGGGCGGGAACTACGAGCAGTACTTC.

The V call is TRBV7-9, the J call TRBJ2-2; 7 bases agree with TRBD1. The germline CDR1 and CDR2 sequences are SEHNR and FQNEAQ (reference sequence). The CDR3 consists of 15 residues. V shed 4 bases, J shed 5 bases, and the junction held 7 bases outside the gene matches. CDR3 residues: CASSSYGTETGELFF. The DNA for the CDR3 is TGTGCCAGCAGCTCATACGGGACAGAGACCGGGGAGCTGTTTTTT.

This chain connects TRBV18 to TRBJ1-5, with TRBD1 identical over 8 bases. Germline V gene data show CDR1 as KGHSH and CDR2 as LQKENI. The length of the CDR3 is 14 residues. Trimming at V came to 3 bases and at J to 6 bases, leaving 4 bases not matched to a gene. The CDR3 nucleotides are TGTGCCAGCTCACCTCAGGGGGCGGGTCAGCCCCAGCATTTT. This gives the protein CASSPQGAGQPQHF. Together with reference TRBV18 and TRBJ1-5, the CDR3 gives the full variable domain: NAGVMQNPRHLVRRRGQEARLRCSPMKGHSHVYWYRQLPEEGLKFMVYLQKENIIDESGMPKERFSAEFPKEGPSILRIQQVVRGDSAAYFCASSPQGAGQPQHFGDGTRLSIL.

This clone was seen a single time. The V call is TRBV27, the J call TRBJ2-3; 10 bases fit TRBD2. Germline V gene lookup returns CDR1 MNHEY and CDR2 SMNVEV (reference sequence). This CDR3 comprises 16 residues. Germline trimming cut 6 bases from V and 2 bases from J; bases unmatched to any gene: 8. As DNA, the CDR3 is TGTGCCAGCAGCCTTTTAGCGGGGGGAATCACAGATACGCAGTATTTT. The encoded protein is CASSLLAGGITDTQYF.

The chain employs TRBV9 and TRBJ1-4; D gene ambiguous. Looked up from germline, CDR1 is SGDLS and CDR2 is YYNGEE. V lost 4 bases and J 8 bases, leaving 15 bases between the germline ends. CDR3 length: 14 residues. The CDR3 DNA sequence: TGTGCCAGCAGCCCCATCCGGAACGGGGAAAAACTGTTTTTT. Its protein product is CASSPIRNGEKLFF. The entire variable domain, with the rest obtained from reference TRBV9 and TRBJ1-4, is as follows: DSGVTQTPKHLITATGQRVTLRCSPRSGDLSVYWYQQSLDQGLQFLIQYYNGEERAKGNILERFSAQQFPDLHSELNLSSLELGDSALYFCASSPIRNGEKLFFGSGTQLSVL.

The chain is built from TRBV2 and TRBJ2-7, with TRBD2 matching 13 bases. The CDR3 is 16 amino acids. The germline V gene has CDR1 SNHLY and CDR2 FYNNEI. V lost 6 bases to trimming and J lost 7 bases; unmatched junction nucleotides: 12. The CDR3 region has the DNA TGTGCCAGCAGGACCGGGACTAGCGGGAATGCGGGTGAGCAGTACTTC. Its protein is CASRTGTSGNAGEQYF. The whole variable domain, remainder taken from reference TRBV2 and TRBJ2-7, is EPEVTQTPSHQVTQMGQEVILRCVPISNHLYFYWYRQILGQKVEFLVSFYNNEISEKSEIFDDQFSVERPDGSNFTLKIRSTKLEDSAMYFCASRTGTSGNAGEQYFGPGTRLTVT.

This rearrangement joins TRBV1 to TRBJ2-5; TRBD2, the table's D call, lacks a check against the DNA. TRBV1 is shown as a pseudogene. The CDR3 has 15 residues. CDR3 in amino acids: CTSSQKLAGEETQYF. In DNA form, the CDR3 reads TGCACCAGCAGCCAAAAACTAGCGGGGGAAGAGACCCAGTACTTC.

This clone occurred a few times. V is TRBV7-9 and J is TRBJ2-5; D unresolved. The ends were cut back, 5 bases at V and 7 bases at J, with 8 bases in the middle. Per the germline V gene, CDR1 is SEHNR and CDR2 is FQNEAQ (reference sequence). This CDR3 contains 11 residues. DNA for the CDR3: TGTGCCAGCAGCCAAACCGGGACCCAGTACTTC. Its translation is CASSQTGTQYF. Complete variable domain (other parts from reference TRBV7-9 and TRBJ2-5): DTGVSQNPRHKITKRGQNVTFRCDPISEHNRLYWYRQTLGQGPEFLTYFQNEAQLEKSRLLSDRFSAERPKGSFSTLEIQRTEQGDSAMYLCASSQTGTQYFGPGTRLLVL.

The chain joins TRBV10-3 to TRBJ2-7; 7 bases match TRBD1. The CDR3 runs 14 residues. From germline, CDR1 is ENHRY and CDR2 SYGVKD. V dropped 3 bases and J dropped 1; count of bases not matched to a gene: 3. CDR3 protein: CAISEPGQSYEQYF. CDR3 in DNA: TGTGCCATCAGTGAACCGGGACAGTCCTACGAGCAGTACTTC.

The CDR3 DNA reads TGTGCCAGCATGCAGGTCAGCTCCTACGAGCAGTACTTC. This gives the protein CASMQVSSYEQYF. J is TRBJ2-7 and V is TRBV2; D call uncertain. Germline V gives CDR1 SNHLY, CDR2 FYNNEI. V was cut by 7 bases and J by 0 bases, with 10 bases left in between. This CDR3 spans 13 amino acids.

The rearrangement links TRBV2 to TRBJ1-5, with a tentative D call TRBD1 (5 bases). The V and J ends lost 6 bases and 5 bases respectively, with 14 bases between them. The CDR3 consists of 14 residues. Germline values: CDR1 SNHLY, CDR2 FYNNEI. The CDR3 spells CASRGRTVYQPQHF. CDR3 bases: TGTGCCAGCAGGGGGCGTACCGTTTATCAGCCCCAGCATTTT.

This CDR3 reads CASGDSGGPTDTQYF. The CDR3 DNA is TGTGCCAGCGGGGATAGCGGGGGCCCCACAGATACGCAGTATTTT. The chain combines TRBV25-1 with TRBJ2-3, with TRBD2 matching 9 bases. V lost 8 bases and J lost 2; bases outside the gene matches: 8. CDR1 and CDR2 from the germline V gene are MGHDK and SYGVNS. This CDR3 has 15 residues.

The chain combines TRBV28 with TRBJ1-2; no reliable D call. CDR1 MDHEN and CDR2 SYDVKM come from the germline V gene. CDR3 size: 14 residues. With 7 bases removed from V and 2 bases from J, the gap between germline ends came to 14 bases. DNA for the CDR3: TGTGCCAGCACCCCAACGAGGGAAAACTATGGCTACACCTTC. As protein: CASTPTRENYGYTF.

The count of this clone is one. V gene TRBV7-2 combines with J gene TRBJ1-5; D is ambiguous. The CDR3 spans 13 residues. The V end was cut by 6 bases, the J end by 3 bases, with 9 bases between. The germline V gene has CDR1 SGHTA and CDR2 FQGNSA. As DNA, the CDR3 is TGTGCCAGCAGGTCGAGTTCCAATCAGCCCCAGCATTTT. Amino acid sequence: CASRSSSNQPQHF.

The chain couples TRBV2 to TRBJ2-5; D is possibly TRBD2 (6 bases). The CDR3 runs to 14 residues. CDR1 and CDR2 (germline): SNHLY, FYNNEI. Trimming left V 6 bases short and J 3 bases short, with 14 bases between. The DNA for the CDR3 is TGTGCCAGCAGCCTCGTCGCTAGCGAAGAGACCCAGTACTTC. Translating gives CASSLVASEETQYF. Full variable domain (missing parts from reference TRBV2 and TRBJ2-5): EPEVTQTPSHQVTQMGQEVILRCVPISNHLYFYWYRQILGQKVEFLVSFYNNEISEKSEIFDDQFSVERPDGSNFTLKIRSTKLEDSAMYFCASSLVASEETQYFGPGTRLLVL.

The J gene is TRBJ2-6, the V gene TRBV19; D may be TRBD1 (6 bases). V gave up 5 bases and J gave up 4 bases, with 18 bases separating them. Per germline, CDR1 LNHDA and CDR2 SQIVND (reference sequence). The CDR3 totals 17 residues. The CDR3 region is CASSPQLTGSGANVLTF. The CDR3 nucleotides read TGTGCCAGTAGTCCACAGCTAACAGGGTCCGGGGCCAACGTCCTGACTTTC.

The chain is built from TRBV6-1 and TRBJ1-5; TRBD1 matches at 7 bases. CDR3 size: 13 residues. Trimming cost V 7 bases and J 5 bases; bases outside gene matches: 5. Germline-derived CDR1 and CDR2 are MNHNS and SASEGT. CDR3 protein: CASTTGNYQPQHF. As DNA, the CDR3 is TGTGCCAGCACGACAGGGAATTATCAGCCCCAGCATTTT.

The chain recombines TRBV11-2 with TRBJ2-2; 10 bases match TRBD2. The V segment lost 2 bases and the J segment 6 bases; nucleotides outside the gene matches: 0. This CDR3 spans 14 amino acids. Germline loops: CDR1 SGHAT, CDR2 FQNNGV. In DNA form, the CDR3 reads TGTGCCAGCAGCTTACTAGCGGGGGCCGGGGAGCTGTTTTTT. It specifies CASSLLAGAGELFF.

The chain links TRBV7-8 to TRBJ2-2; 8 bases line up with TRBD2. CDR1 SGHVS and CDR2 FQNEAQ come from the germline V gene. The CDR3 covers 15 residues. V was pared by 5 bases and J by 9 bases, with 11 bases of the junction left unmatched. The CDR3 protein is CASSQPGLGKRELFF. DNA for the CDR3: TGTGCCAGCAGCCAGCCGGGACTAGGGAAGCGGGAGCTGTTTTTT.

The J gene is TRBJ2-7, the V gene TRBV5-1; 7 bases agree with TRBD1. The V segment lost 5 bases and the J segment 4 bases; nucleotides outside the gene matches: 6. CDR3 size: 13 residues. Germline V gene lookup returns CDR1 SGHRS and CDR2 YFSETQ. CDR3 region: CASSEGAEYEQYF. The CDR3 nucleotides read TGCGCCAGCAGTGAGGGGGCGGAGTACGAGCAGTACTTC. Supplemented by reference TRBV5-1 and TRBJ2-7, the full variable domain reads KAGVTQTPRYLIKTRGQQVTLSCSPISGHRSVSWYQQTPGQGLQFLFEYFSETQRNKGNFPGRFSGRQFSNSRSEMNVSTLELGDSALYLCASSEGAEYEQYFGPGTRLTVT.